Shown below are 32 T cell receptor beta chains from a single sample sequenced in a study of T cell responses to AZD1222 COVID-19 vaccine. The repertoire was sequenced with immunoSEQ multiplex PCR; TCRdb's copy has only in-frame clones and lacks some. The repertoire includes 80,000 or so clones, about 85% of them detected once, and less than 1.6% sits in the top ten. This specimen consisted of peripheral blood, obtained on day 0 of AZD1222 vaccination. Receptor source: an adult in good health.

V and J are TRBV18 and TRBJ2-6; D might be TRBD1 (6 bases). Trimming cost V 2 bases and J 0 bases, with 26 bases left between them. This CDR3 comprises 22 residues. Germline V CDR1 and CDR2: KGHSH, LQKENI. CDR3 nucleotide sequence: TGTGCCAGCTCACCAGTAATCTCGTGGGGGCCGGACGTTTCCTCTGGGGCCAACGTCCTGACTTTC. Residues: CASSPVISWGPDVSSGANVLTF.

The chain is built from TRBV5-1 and TRBJ2-1; TRBD2 agrees at 10 bases. The germline V gene encodes CDR1 SGHRS and CDR2 YFSETQ. This CDR3 comprises 16 residues. The trim removed 4 bases at V and 6 bases at J, leaving 10 bases unmatched. CDR3 bases: TGCGCCAGCAGCCCTTCTCTAGCGGGAGTTGGCAATGAGCAGTTCTTC. Its protein is CASSPSLAGVGNEQFF.

This chain links TRBV18 with TRBJ2-1, with TRBD1 matching over 9 bases. This CDR3 spans 15 amino acids. The junction had 4 bases not matched to a gene; V was cut back by 5 bases and J by 2 bases. The germline V gene encodes CDR1 KGHSH and CDR2 LQKENI. CDR3: CASSSGQGAYNEQFF. The CDR3 region has the DNA TGTGCCAGCTCATCGGGACAGGGAGCCTACAATGAGCAGTTCTTC.

This clone occurred once. The CDR3 DNA reads TGTGCCTGGTCGGGCTACAGCTCCTACAATGAGCAGTTCTTC. Translated: CAWSGYSSYNEQFF. V and J are TRBV30 and TRBJ2-1, with D unresolved. CDR1 is GTSNPN, CDR2 SVGIG, per germline (reference sequence). The CDR3 loop spans 14 amino acids. V was clipped by 5 bases and J by 0 bases, with 11 bases between them.

The chain has TRBV7-9 and TRBJ2-1, with 8 bases identical to TRBD1. Germline CDR1 is SEHNR and CDR2 is FQNEAQ (reference sequence). V trimming: 4 bases; J trimming: 3 bases; junction bases outside the gene matches: 8. CDR3 size: 16 residues. Here the CDR3 DNA reads TGTGCCAGCAGCTCTACAGGGGGTTCCGGCTACAATGAGCAGTTCTTC. Protein: CASSSTGGSGYNEQFF.

The CDR3 DNA follows: TGTGCCACCAGCAGAGATGATCAGCCCCAGCATTTT. It yields the protein CATSRDDQPQHF. The V call is TRBV15, the J call TRBJ1-5; D gene uncertain. CDR1 is LNHNV and CDR2 is YYDKDF in the germline V gene (reference sequence). The CDR3 sequence is 12 residues long. V shed 0 bases and J shed 5 bases, with 2 bases lying between them.

The V gene is TRBV9, the J gene TRBJ1-3, with 7 bases identical to TRBD1. Germline-derived CDR1 and CDR2 are SGDLS and YYNGEE. The CDR3 contains 16 residues. The ends lost 3 bases at V and 4 bases at J; junction bases unmatched: 10. CDR3 loop: CASSEHGQAAGNTIYF. The CDR3 DNA sequence: TGTGCCAGCAGCGAACACGGACAGGCGGCCGGAAACACCATATATTTT.

The chain recombines TRBV7-2 with TRBJ1-5; D unresolved. Trimming took 1 base from V and 4 from J, leaving 11 bases between them. There are 15 residues in the CDR3. Germline CDR1 SGHTA, CDR2 FQGNSA. The CDR3 nucleotides are TGTGCCAGCAGCTTAGGTACGGAAGGGAATCAGCCCCAGCATTTT. It yields the protein CASSLGTEGNQPQHF. Full variable domain (outside the CDR3, taken from reference TRBV7-2 and TRBJ1-5): GAGVSQSPSNKVTEKGKDVELRCDPISGHTALYWYRQSLGQGLEFLIYFQGNSAPDKSGLPSDRFSAERTGGSVSTLTIQRTQQEDSAVYLCASSLGTEGNQPQHFGDGTRLSIL.

The chain has TRBV28 and TRBJ2-2; 10 positions match TRBD1. V lost 5 bases, J lost 4 bases, and 7 bases stayed unmatched. This CDR3 spans 16 amino acids. Per germline, CDR1 MDHEN and CDR2 SYDVKM. The CDR3 loop is CASSKTGGGRTGELFF. CDR3 in DNA: TGTGCCAGCAGTAAGACAGGGGGCGGACGCACCGGGGAGCTGTTTTTT.

The chain links TRBV24-1 to TRBJ2-7; a possible D gene is TRBD2 (5 bases). Germline V lookup: CDR1 KGHDR, CDR2 SFDVKD. Trimming pared 4 bases from V and 6 bases from J, leaving 12 bases between. The CDR3 loop spans 13 amino acids. CDR3 DNA sequence: TGTGCCACCAGTGACCGGAACGCGGGCGAGCAGTACTTC. Translating it yields CATSDRNAGEQYF.

The rearrangement joins TRBV29-1 to TRBJ2-3; D is undetermined. Germline CDR1 and CDR2: SQVTM and ANQGSEA. The CDR3 is 11 amino acids. Trimming shortened V by 4 bases and J by 11 bases, and 13 bases separated the two germline ends. The DNA for the CDR3 is TGCAGCGTTGTTGGAAGTGCCCTGCAGTATTTT. It translates to CSVVGSALQYF.

The chain is built from TRBV3-1 (or the pseudogene TRBV3-2) and TRBJ1-4; D is undetermined. The CDR3 runs to 19 residues. Trimming took 4 bases from V and 0 from J, leaving 21 bases between them. CDR1 LGHDT and CDR2 YNNKEL come from the germline V gene (reference sequence). The CDR3 loop reads CASSPKPPVSLATNEKLFF. In nucleotides, the CDR3 is TGTGCCAGCAGCCCCAAACCCCCGGTTTCACTTGCAACTAATGAAAAACTGTTTTTT.

This clone was counted a single time. This rearrangement joins TRBV11-3 to TRBJ2-7, with TRBD1 identical over 11 bases. With 5 bases clipped from V and 4 bases from J, the junction kept 4 bases outside the gene matches. CDR1 is SGHNT, CDR2 YENEEA, per germline. There are 14 residues in the CDR3. CDR3 region: CASSAGQGAYEQYF. In nucleotides, the CDR3 is TGTGCCAGCAGCGCAGGACAGGGGGCATACGAGCAGTACTTC.

CDR3 amino acids: CASSQEIHLNTEAFF. CDR3 DNA sequence: TGTGCCAGCAGCCAAGAAATACATCTAAACACTGAAGCTTTCTTT. The chain combines TRBV14 with TRBJ1-1; D is unresolved. Trimming took 0 bases from V and 2 from J, leaving 10 bases between them. Germline V gene lookup returns CDR1 SGHDN and CDR2 FVKESK. The CDR3 sequence is 15 residues long.

The rearrangement joins TRBV7-9 to TRBJ2-5; maybe TRBD1 (6 bases). The CDR3 is made up of 15 amino acids. Germline lookup yields CDR1 SEHNR and CDR2 FQNEAQ (reference sequence). The V end was cut by 3 bases, the J end by 5 bases, with 16 bases between. CDR3 loop: CASSLILQGRETQYF. The CDR3 nucleotides are TGTGCCAGCAGCTTGATTCTACAGGGACGGGAGACCCAGTACTTC.

The chain has TRBV15 and TRBJ1-6; D is undetermined. The V end was cut by 0 bases, the J end by 10 bases, with 10 bases between. The germline CDR1 and CDR2 sequences are LNHNV and YYDKDF (reference sequence). The CDR3 is 14 amino acids. CDR3 region: CATSRDPSSSPLHF. In DNA form, the CDR3 reads TGTGCCACCAGCAGAGATCCCTCCTCCTCACCCCTCCACTTT.

This chain joins TRBV12-3 or TRBV12-4 and TRBJ2-3; no reliable D call. The CDR3 extends over 13 amino acids. V lost 2 bases and J 0 bases, leaving 3 bases between the germline ends. In DNA, the CDR3 is TGTGCCAGCAGTTTATACAGCACAGATACGCAGTATTTT. Its protein is CASSLYSTDTQYF.

This clone was recorded once. The chain is built from TRBV7-2 and TRBJ2-1; TRBD2 matches 9 bases. This CDR3 is built from 18 residues. Looked up from germline, CDR1 is SGHTA and CDR2 is FQGNSA. V shed 6 bases, J shed 6 bases, and the junction held 18 bases outside the gene matches. In DNA form, the CDR3 reads TGTGCCAGCAGAGTAACCACCGGACTAGCGTCAAGGAGCAATGAGCAGTTCTTC. It codes for CASRVTTGLASRSNEQFF.

The chain combines TRBV10-1 with TRBJ2-7, with D possibly matching TRBD2 (6 bases). This CDR3 is 17 amino acids long. V gave up 0 bases and J gave up 2 bases, with 17 bases separating them. Germline loops: CDR1 WNHNN, CDR2 SYGVQD (reference sequence). CDR3: CASSESTGTFIPYEQYF. CDR3 in DNA: TGCGCCAGCAGTGAGTCGACGGGGACTTTTATACCCTACGAGCAGTACTTC.

The chain joins TRBV14 to TRBJ2-1, with D possibly being TRBD1 (6 bases). The CDR3 is made up of 14 amino acids. V shed 5 bases and J shed 6 bases, with 14 bases lying between them. Germline CDR1 reads SGHDN; CDR2 reads FVKESK. This chain's CDR3 is CASSFRDNLNEQFF. The CDR3 DNA follows: TGTGCCAGCAGCTTCCGGGACAACCTCAATGAGCAGTTCTTC.

The chain is built from TRBV5-8 and TRBJ1-4; the D gene is possibly TRBD1 (5 bases). CDR1 and CDR2 (germline): SGHTS, YDEGEE. V shed 0 bases and J shed 8 bases, with 11 bases lying between them. The length of the CDR3 is 14 residues. This CDR3 reads CASSLEGLGEKLFF. CDR3 bases: TGTGCCAGCAGCTTGGAGGGGCTAGGGGAAAAACTGTTTTTT.

The CDR3 nucleotides are TGTGCCAGCAGCTTGGCAGGGGCGGGAGACTATGGCTACACCTTC. It yields the protein CASSLAGAGDYGYTF. The chain is built from TRBV5-4 and TRBJ1-2, with D perhaps TRBD1 (6 bases). This CDR3 region has 15 residues. Germline V CDR1 and CDR2: SGHNT, YYREEE (reference sequence). V lost 0 bases and J lost 3, with 12 bases in between.

For the CDR3, the DNA is TGTGCCAGCAGCTTAATGGCAGGGGTAACCTACGAGCAGTACTTC. This gives the protein CASSLMAGVTYEQYF. The chain uses TRBV7-2 and TRBJ2-7; tentative D call: TRBD1 (6 bases). V was trimmed by 2 bases and J by 2 bases, leaving 13 bases between them. CDR1 SGHTA and CDR2 FQGNSA come from the germline V gene. CDR3 length equals 15 residues.

This chain links TRBV5-6 with TRBJ2-2; 8 nucleotides align to TRBD2. The ends lost 2 bases at V and 2 bases at J; junction bases unmatched: 8. There are 17 residues in the CDR3. Germline CDR1 reads SGHDT; CDR2 reads YYEEEE. The CDR3 sequence: CASSLLWTSSNTGELFF. In DNA form, the CDR3 reads TGTGCCAGCAGCTTACTTTGGACTAGCAGTAACACCGGGGAGCTGTTTTTT.

The chain couples TRBV6-6 to TRBJ2-5; D remains unclear. The V end lost 6 bases, the J end lost 0 bases, and 8 bases lay between the germline ends. This CDR3 contains 13 residues. The germline V gene encodes CDR1 MNHNY and CDR2 SVGAGI (reference sequence). This chain's CDR3 is CASRTDYQETQYF. CDR3 nucleotides: TGTGCCAGCAGAACAGATTACCAAGAGACCCAGTACTTC.

In DNA, the CDR3 is TGTGCCAGCAGCCCACAAGGGAGCTCTAGGGGCGAGCAGTACTTC. It specifies CASSPQGSSRGEQYF. V and J are TRBV3-1 (or the pseudogene TRBV3-2) and TRBJ2-7; D is tentatively TRBD1 or TRBD2 (5 bases each). Trimming stripped 4 bases from V and 6 bases from J, with 19 bases between. The CDR3 extends over 15 amino acids. Germline V gene lookup returns CDR1 LGHDT and CDR2 YNNKEL (reference sequence).

In nucleotides, the CDR3 is TGTGCCAGCAGCTTAGAAGGCCGGGGCACTGAAGCTTTCTTT. It yields the protein CASSLEGRGTEAFF. The chain combines TRBV7-9 with TRBJ1-1; the D is unclear. Looked up from germline, CDR1 is SEHNR and CDR2 is FQNEAQ (reference sequence). Trimming removed 1 base at V and 4 bases at J, with 10 bases between. The CDR3 sequence is 14 residues long. The full variable domain, in which reference TRBV7-9 and TRBJ1-1 provide the parts outside the CDR3, is DTGVSQNPRHKITKRGQNVTFRCDPISEHNRLYWYRQTLGQGPEFLTYFQNEAQLEKSRLLSDRFSAERPKGSFSTLEIQRTEQGDSAMYLCASSLEGRGTEAFFGQGTRLTVV.

V usage is TRBV5-6 and J usage is TRBJ1-1; D is possibly TRBD1 (5 bases). The CDR3 is 15 amino acids. V was cut by 2 bases and J by 6 bases, with 17 bases left in between. Per germline, CDR1 SGHDT and CDR2 YYEEEE. CDR3 sequence (DNA): TGTGCCAGCAGCTTCGTTCAGGGTAGCCTTCCTGAAGCTTTCTTT. Protein product: CASSFVQGSLPEAFF.

This clone has a handful of counts. The J gene is TRBJ1-5, the V gene TRBV18, with D uncertain. This CDR3 spans 14 amino acids. CDR1 and CDR2 from the germline V gene are KGHSH and LQKENI. The V gene lost 4 bases and the J gene lost 3 bases, with 10 bases spanning the gap. The CDR3 DNA is TGTGCCAGCTCACGATTGGGTCCCAATCAGCCCCAGCATTTT. Translation: CASSRLGPNQPQHF.

The chain employs TRBV7-9 and TRBJ2-7; D is ambiguous. The CDR3 sequence is 13 residues long. V was pared by 1 base and J by 4 bases, with 8 bases between. Germline values: CDR1 SEHNR, CDR2 FQNEAQ (reference sequence). CDR3 protein: CASSLEISYEQYF. CDR3 nucleotides: TGTGCCAGCAGCTTAGAAATCTCTTACGAGCAGTACTTC.

This CDR3 is CASSLTGGFEKLFF. CDR3 coding DNA: TGTGCCAGCAGCTTGACAGGCGGTTTTGAAAAACTGTTTTTT. This chain connects TRBV7-3 to TRBJ1-4, with D tentatively TRBD1 (6 bases). The V gene lost 3 bases and the J gene lost 7 bases, with 12 bases spanning the gap. The CDR3 contains 14 residues. CDR1 is SGHTA and CDR2 is FQGTGA in the germline V gene.

This clone was counted ten times or more. The gene calls are TRBV7-9 and TRBJ1-1, with D hard to call. This CDR3 comprises 13 residues. Germline V gene data show CDR1 as SEHNR and CDR2 as FQNEAQ (reference sequence). The V end lost 7 bases, the J end lost 4 bases, and 13 bases lay between the germline ends. CDR3 in amino acids: CASTVGSSTEAFF. The CDR3 DNA reads as TGTGCCAGCACCGTTGGTTCGAGCACTGAAGCTTTCTTT.